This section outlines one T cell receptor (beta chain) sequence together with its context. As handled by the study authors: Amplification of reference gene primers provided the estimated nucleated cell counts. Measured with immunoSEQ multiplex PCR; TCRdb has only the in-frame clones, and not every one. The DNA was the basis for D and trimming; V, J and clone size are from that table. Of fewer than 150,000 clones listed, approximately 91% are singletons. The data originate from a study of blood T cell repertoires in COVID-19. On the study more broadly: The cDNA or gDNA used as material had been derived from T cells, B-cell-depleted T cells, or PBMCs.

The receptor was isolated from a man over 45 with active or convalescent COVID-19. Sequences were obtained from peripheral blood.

CDR3 sequence reads: CASSQVVGPYGYTF. CDR3 nucleotides: TGCGCCAGCAGCCAAGTGGTCGGTCCCTATGGCTACACCTTC. This chain uses TRBV4-1 with TRBJ1-2; D remains unclear. The germline V and J ends were trimmed by 1 base and 4 bases, with 10 bases remaining between them. This CDR3 has 14 residues. Germline V CDR1 and CDR2: MGHRA, YSYEKL.